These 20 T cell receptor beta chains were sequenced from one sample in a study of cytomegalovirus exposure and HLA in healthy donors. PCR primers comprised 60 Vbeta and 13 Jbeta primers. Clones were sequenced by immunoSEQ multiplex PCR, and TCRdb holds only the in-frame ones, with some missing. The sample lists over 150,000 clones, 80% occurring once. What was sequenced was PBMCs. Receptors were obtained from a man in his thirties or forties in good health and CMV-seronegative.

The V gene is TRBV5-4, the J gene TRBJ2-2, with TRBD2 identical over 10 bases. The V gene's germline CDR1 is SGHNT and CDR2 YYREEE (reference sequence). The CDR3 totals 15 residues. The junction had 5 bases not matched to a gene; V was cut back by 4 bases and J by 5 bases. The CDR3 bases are TGTGCCAGCAGCGTAGCGGGGGGACGTACCGGGGAGCTGTTTTTT. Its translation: CASSVAGGRTGELFF.

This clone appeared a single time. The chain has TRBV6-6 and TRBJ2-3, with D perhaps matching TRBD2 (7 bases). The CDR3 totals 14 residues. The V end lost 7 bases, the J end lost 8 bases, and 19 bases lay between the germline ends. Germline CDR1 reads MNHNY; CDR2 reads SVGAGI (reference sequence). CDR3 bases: TGTGCCAGCAAAAGTTCCGGGGGGCGGAGTACGCAGTATTTT. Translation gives CASKSSGGRSTQYF.

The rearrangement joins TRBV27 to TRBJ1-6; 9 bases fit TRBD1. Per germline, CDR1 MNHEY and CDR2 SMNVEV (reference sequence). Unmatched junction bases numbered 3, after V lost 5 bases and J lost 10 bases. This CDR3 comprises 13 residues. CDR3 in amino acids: CASSQTGGSPLHF. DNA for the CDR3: TGTGCCAGCAGTCAAACAGGGGGCTCACCCCTCCACTTT.

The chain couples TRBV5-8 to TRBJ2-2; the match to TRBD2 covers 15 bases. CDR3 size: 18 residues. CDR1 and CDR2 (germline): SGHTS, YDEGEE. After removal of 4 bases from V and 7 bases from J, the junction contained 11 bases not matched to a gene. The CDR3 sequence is CASSLMGLAGGGHGELFF. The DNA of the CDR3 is TGTGCCAGCAGCCTGATGGGACTAGCGGGAGGAGGGCACGGGGAGCTGTTTTTT.

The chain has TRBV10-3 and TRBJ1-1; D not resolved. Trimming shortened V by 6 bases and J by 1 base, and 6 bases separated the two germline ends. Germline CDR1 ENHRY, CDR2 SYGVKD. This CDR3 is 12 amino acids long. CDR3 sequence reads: CAISPSNTEAFF. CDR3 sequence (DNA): TGTGCCATCAGCCCATCGAACACTGAAGCTTTCTTT.

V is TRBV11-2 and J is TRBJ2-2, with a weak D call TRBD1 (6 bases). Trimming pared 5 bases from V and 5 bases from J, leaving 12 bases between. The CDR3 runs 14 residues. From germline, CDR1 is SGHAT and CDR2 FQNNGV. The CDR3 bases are TGTGCCAGCAGCCTACAGGGTTTAACCGGGGAGCTGTTTTTT. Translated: CASSLQGLTGELFF.

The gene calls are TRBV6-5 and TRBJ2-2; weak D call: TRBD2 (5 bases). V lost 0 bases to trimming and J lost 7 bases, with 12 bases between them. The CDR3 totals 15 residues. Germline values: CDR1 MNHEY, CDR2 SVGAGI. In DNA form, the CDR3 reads TGTGCCAGCAGTTACTCGGGCGGGTGGAACGGGGAGCTGTTTTTT. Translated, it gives CASSYSGGWNGELFF.

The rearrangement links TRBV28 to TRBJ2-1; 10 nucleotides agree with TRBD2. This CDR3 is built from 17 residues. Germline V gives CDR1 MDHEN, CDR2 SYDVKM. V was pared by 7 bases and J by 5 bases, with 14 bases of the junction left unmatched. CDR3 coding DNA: TGTGCCAGCACCTCCCAGCTAGCGGGAGACCCGAACAATGAGCAGTTCTTC. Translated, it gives CASTSQLAGDPNNEQFF.

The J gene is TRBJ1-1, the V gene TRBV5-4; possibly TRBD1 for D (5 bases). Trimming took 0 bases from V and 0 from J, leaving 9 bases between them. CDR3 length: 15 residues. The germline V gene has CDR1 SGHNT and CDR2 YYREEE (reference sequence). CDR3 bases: TGTGCCAGCAGCTTGGTTGGGGGGTTGAACACTGAAGCTTTCTTT. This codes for CASSLVGGLNTEAFF.

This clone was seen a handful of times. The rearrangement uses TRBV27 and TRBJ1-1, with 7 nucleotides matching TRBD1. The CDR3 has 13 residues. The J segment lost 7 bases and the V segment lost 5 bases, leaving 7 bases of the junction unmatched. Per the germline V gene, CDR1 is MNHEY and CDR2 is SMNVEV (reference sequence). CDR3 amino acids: CASSDRATHEAFF. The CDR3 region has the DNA TGTGCCAGCAGTGACAGGGCAACCCATGAAGCTTTCTTT.

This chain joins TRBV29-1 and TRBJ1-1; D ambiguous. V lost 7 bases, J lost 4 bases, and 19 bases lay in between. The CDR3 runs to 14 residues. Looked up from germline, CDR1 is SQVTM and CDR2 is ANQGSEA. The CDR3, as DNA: TGCAGCGCCCATTTAGGGAGGACGGGCACTGAAGCTTTCTTT. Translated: CSAHLGRTGTEAFF.

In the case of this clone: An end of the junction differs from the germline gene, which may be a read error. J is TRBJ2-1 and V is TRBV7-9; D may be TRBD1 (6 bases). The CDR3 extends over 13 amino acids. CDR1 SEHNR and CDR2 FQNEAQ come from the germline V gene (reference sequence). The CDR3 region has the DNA TGTTCCAGCAGCCAAACAGGGTTGCATGAGCAGTTCTTC. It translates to CSSSQTGLHEQFF.

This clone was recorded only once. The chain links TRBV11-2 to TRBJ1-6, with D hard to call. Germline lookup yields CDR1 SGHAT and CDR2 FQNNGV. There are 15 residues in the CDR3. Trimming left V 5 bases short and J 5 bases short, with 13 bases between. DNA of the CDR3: TGTGCCAGCAGCGGTGCCGGGTTAGATAATTCACCCCTCCACTTT. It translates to CASSGAGLDNSPLHF.

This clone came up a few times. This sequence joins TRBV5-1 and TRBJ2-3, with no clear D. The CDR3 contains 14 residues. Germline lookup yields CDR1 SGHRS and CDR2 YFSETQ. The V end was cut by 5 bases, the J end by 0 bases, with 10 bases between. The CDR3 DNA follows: TGCGCCAGCAGGACAACAACTAGCACAGATACGCAGTATTTT. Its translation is CASRTTTSTDTQYF.

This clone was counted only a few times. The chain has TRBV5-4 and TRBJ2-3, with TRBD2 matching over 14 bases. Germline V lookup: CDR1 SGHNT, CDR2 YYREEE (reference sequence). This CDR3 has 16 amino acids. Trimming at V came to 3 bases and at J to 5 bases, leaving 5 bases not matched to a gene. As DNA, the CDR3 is TGTGCCAGCAGCTCGACTAGCGGGAGGGCCAAAGATACGCAGTATTTT. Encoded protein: CASSSTSGRAKDTQYF.

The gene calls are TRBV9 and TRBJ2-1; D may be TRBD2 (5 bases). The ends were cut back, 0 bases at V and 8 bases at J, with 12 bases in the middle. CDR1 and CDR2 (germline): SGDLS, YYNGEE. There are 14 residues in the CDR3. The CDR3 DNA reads TGTGCCAGCAGCGTAGCGGCACGAGGGCATGAGCAGTTCTTC. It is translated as CASSVAARGHEQFF.

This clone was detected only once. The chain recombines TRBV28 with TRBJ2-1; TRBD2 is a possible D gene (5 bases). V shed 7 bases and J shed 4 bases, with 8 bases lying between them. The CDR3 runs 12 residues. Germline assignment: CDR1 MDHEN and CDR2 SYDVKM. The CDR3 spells CASTSRYNEQFF. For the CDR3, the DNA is TGTGCCAGCACTAGCCGTTACAATGAGCAGTTCTTC.

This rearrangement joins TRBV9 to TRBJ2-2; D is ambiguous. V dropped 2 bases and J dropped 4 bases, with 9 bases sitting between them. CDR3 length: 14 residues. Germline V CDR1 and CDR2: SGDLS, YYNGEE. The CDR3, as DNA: TGTGCCAGCAGCGTCGGTCAGGCCACCGGGGAGCTGTTTTTT. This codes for CASSVGQATGELFF.

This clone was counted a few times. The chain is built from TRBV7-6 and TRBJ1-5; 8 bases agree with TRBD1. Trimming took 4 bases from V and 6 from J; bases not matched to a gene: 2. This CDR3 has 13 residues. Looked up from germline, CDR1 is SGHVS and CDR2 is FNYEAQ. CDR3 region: CASSYRGGQPQHF. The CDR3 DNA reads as TGTGCCAGCAGCTACAGGGGGGGTCAGCCCCAGCATTTT.

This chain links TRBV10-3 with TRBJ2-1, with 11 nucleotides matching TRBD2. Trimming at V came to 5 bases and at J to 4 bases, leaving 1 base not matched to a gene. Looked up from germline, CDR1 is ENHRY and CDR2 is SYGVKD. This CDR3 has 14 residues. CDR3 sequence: CAISRLAGYNEQFF. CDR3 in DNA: TGTGCCATCAGTAGACTAGCGGGATACAATGAGCAGTTCTTC.